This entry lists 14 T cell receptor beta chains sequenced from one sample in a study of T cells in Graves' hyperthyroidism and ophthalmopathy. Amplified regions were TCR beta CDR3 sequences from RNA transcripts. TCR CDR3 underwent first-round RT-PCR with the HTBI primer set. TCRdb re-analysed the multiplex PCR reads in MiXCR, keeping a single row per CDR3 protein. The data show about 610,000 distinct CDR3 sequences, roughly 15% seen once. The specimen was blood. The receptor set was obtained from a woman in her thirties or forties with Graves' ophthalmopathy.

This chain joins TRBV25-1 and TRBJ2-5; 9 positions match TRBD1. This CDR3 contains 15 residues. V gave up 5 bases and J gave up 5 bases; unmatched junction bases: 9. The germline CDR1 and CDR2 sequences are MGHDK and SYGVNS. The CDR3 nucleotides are TGTGCCAGCAGTCCGTCCGGGACAGGGTCCGAGACCCAGTACTTC. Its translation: CASSPSGTGSETQYF.

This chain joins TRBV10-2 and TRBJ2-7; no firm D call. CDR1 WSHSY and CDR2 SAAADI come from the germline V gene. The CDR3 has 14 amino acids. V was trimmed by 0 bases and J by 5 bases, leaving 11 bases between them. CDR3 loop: CASSESAIRHEQYF. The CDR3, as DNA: TGCGCCAGCAGTGAGTCGGCTATTCGCCACGAGCAGTACTTC.

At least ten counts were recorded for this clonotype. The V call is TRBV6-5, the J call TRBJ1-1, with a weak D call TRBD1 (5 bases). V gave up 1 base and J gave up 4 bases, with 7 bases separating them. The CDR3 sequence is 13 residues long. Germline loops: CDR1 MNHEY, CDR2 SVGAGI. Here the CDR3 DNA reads TGTGCCAGCAGTTACTTTGGGGCCACTGAAGCTTTCTTT. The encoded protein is CASSYFGATEAFF.

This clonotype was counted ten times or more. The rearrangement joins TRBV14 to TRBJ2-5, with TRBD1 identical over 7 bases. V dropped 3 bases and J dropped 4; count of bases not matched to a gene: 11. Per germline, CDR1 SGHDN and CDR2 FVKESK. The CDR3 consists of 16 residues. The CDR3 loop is CASSHGDRVFGETQYF. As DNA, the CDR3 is TGTGCCAGCAGCCACGGAGACAGGGTGTTTGGAGAGACCCAGTACTTC. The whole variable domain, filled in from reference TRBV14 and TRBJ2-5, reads EAGVTQFPSHSVIEKGQTVTLRCDPISGHDNLYWYRRVMGKEIKFLLHFVKESKQDESGMPNNRFLAERTGGTYSTLKVQPAELEDSGVYFCASSHGDRVFGETQYFGPGTRLLVL.

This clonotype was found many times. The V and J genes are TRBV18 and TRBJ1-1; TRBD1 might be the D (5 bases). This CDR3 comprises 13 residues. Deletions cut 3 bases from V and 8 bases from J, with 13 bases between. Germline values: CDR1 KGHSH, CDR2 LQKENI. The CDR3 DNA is TGTGCCAGCTCACCCTGGGACCGGGACGAAGCTTTCTTT. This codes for CASSPWDRDEAFF.

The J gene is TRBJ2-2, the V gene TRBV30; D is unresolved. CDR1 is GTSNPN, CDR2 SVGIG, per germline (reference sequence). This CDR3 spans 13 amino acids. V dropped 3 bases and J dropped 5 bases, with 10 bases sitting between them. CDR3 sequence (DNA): TGTGCCTGGAGGTTCCCAGGTACCGGGGAGCTGTTTTTT. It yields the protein CAWRFPGTGELFF.

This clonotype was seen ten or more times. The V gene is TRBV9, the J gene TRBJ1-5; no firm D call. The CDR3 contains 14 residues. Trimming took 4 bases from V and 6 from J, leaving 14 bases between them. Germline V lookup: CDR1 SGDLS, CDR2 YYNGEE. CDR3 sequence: CASSPDLGGQPQHF. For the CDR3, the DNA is TGTGCCAGCAGCCCTGACTTGGGCGGTCAGCCCCAGCATTTT.

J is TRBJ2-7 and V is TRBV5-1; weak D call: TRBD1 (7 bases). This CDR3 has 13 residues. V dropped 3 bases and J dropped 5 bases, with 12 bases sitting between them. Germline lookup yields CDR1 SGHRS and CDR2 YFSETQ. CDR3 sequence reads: CASSYQGGNEQYF. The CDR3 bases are TGCGCCAGCAGCTACCAGGGGGGTAACGAGCAGTACTTC.

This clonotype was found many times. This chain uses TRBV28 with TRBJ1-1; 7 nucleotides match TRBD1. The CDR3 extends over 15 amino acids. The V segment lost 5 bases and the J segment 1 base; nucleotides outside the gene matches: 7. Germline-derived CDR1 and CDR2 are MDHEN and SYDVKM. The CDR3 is CASSQNRGRNTEAFF. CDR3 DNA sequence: TGTGCCAGCAGTCAAAACAGGGGAAGGAACACTGAAGCTTTCTTT. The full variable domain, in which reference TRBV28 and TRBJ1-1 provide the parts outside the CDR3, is DVKVTQSSRYLVKRTGEKVFLECVQDMDHENMFWYRQDPGLGLRLIYFSYDVKMKEKGDIPEGYSVSREKKERFSLILESASTNQTSMYLCASSQNRGRNTEAFFGQGTRLTVV.

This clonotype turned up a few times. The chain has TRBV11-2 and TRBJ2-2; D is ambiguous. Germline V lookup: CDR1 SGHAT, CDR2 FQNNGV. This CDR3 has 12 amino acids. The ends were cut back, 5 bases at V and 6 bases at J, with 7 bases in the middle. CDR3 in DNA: TGTGCCAGCAGCCCGTTCCCCGGGGAGCTGTTTTTT. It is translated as CASSPFPGELFF.

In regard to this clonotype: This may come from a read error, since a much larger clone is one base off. The CDR3 nucleotides are TGTGCCAGCAGTGGTGGGATGCAGCCCCAGCATTTT. This codes for CASSGGMQPQHF. V is TRBV6-1 and J is TRBJ1-5; D gene uncertain. The V end was cut by 4 bases, the J end by 7 bases, with 8 bases between. CDR1 MNHNS and CDR2 SASEGT come from the germline V gene. The CDR3 has 12 residues.

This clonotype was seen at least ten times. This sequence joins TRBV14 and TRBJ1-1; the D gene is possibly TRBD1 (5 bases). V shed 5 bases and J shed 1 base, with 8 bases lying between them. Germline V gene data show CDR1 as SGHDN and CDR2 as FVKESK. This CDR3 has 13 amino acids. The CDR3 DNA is TGTGCCAGCAGCAAACAGGAGAACACTGAAGCTTTCTTT. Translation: CASSKQENTEAFF.

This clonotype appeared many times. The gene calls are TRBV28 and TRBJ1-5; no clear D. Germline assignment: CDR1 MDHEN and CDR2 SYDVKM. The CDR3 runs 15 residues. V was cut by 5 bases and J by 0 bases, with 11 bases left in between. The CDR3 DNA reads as TGTGCCAGCAGTATACTGACCGATAGCAATCAGCCCCAGCATTTT. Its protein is CASSILTDSNQPQHF.

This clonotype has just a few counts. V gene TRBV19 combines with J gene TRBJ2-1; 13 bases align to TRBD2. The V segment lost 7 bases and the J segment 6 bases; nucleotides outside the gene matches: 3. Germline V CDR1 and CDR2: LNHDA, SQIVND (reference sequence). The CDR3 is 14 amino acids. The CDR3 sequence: CASTGTSGINEQFF. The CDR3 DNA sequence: TGTGCCAGTACGGGGACTAGCGGGATCAATGAGCAGTTCTTC.